This T cell receptor beta chain emerged from a study of blood T cell repertoires in COVID-19 (TCRdb year 2020). Regarding the complete study: The collaborator samples originated in the United States, Italy and Spain and spanned the acute and convalescent phases of COVID-19. The material from the prospective study consisted of cDNA or gDNA derived from T cells, B-cell-depleted T cells, or PBMCs. Deeply sampled blood TCRbeta repertoires from subjects exposed to, actively infected with, or recovered from COVID-19 were included in the dataset. The repertoires were released in a freely available public database intended as a resource for research on the immune response to SARS-CoV-2. The samples were drawn from two sources: the first 160 participants of the ongoing ImmuneRACE study, and 1,000 to 1,500 subjects contributed by 6 global collaborators. Nearly every sample came with metadata listing a de-identified subject ID, COVID-19 status, age in years and sex. Where available, HLA class I and class II types were obtained from metadata supplied by the sample provider rather than from assay-based typing. Findings and caveats that apply to the study as a whole: The quantity of clinical and demographic metadata differed by source and by participant and was supplied without curation.

TCRbeta CDR3 regions were amplified from genomic DNA by means of the immunoSEQ Assay, a bias-controlled multiplex PCR. The authors processed their data as follows. The number of nucleated cells in each sample was estimated from the amplification of reference gene primers within the assay. To quantify the absolute abundance of each unique TCRbeta CDR3 rearrangement, sequence reads were collapsed and filtered. Productive Simpson clonality was computed per sample as the square root of Simpson's diversity index over productive rearrangements. The table was pulled from immuneACCESS by TCRdb, which kept in-frame rearrangements only. Such tables lose some clones; where checked, under half of the loss comes from unresolved V genes, and the rest has no known cause. That table gives V, J and clone size, and the DNA gave D and trimming. Across this sample there are 250,000 to 350,000 clones, with more than 75% seen only once. The ten largest clones add up to about 8% of the sample.

This clone showed up just once. The specificity of this receptor is unknown. No quality values exist for individual bases; no much larger clone is one base distant. Samples from volunteer blood donors who had recovered from COVID-19 were contributed by a second Seattle source. The collaborating institutions used their own protocols to collect whole blood in K2EDTA tubes. Collaborator samples were shipped for TCRbeta analysis as frozen whole blood, isolated PBMCs, or DNA extracted from either sample type. CDR1 and CDR2 were assigned from the germline V gene as MNHEY and SVGAGI. V drops 1 base and J drops 5 bases, leaving 12 bases in between. The CDR3, cysteine through phenylalanine, is 15 amino acids long. Only the CDR3 portion is preserved as DNA: 45 bases, with reading frame beginning at the first base.

This receptor was obtained from a woman between 45 and 60 years old who had recovered from COVID-19. Material: peripheral blood. This chain is built from TRBV6-5 and TRBJ1-3; too little of a D gene remains to name it. CDR3 protein: CASSYLSGGRNTIYF. The DNA is TGTGCCAGCAGTTACTTATCGGGAGGGAGAAACACCATATATTTT.